A selection of T cell receptor beta chains follows, all from one sample in a study of control samples from healthy donors and cancer patients. Using immunoSEQ multiplex PCR, the repertoire was profiled, and TCRdb retains in-frame clones only, with some absent. The sample yields about 170,000 clones, roughly 93% seen once. Sequencing was performed on blood. The receptors originated from a woman aged 60-70 years in good health. Each CDR3 is given with its conserved first and last residue. The D gene is left open where the match is weak. Rows may omit the clone size; those that give it use once, few, many or a size class.

J gene	V gene	clone size	D gene	CDR3 DNA	CDR3 protein
TRBJ2-3	TRBV19	-	TRBD1	TGTGCCAGTAGGGGAGTGAGGCAGGGACAGAACACAGATACGCAGTATTTT	CASRGVRQGQNTDTQYF
TRBJ1-2	TRBV7-6	-	TRBD1	TGTGCCAGCAGCACGGGACAGGGGGTAAACTATGGCTACACCTTC	CASSTGQGVNYGYTF
TRBJ2-7	TRBV6-5	-	TRBD1	TGTGCCAGCAGTAGGGACAGCTACGAGCAGTACTTC	CASSRDSYEQYF
TRBJ1-3	TRBV4-2	-	-	TGTGCCAGCAGCCAACTCATGGACCCCTCTGGAAACACCATATATTTT	CASSQLMDPSGNTIYF
TRBJ1-1	TRBV7-9	-	-	TGTGCCAGCAGCTTGGAAGGTGGAACTCAAGCTTTCTTT	CASSLEGGTQAFF
TRBJ1-1	TRBV7-9	-	-	TGTGCCAGCAGCTTCGAGGCGGGCACTGAAGCTTTCTTT	CASSFEAGTEAFF
TRBJ1-2	TRBV19	-	-	TGTGCCAGTACTCCCGGGGGGGGTCGGGGCTACACCTTC	CASTPGGGRGYTF
TRBJ1-4	TRBV10-2	-	-	TGCGCCAGCAGCCTGACAGAGAATGAAAAACTGTTTTTT	CASSLTENEKLFF
TRBJ1-1	TRBV19	-	-	TGTGCCAGTCGACGCCCAAGGGGGAATGGTGAAGCTTTCTTT	CASRRPRGNGEAFF
TRBJ2-2	TRBV5-6	-	-	TGTGCCAGCAGCTTGGACAGGGAAGGCGGGGAGCTGTTTTTT	CASSLDREGGELFF
TRBJ2-2	TRBV9	-	-	TGTGCCAGCAGCGTGTCGAACACCGGGGAGCTGTTTTTT	CASSVSNTGELFF
TRBJ1-2	TRBV12-3/TRBV12-4	-	-	TGTGCCAGCAGTTTAGCCGGCCCTGGAGGCTACACCTTC	CASSLAGPGGYTF
TRBJ2-7	TRBV7-9	-	-	TGTGCCAGCAGCCCCATAGCCTACGAGCAGTACTTC	CASSPIAYEQYF
TRBJ2-1	TRBV7-9	-	TRBD2	TGTGCCAGCAGCAGCACTAGCGGGGGGGCTCCCCGCAATGAGCAGTTCTTC	CASSSTSGGAPRNEQFF
TRBJ1-1	TRBV19	-	-	TGTGCCAGTAGTATAATGCTCGTAGGGAACACTGAAGCTTTCTTT	CASSIMLVGNTEAFF
TRBJ2-5	TRBV7-9	-	TRBD1	TGTGCCAGCAGGACCTCATGGGGGGACAGGGAGCAAGAGACCCAGTACTTC	CASRTSWGDREQETQYF
TRBJ1-2	TRBV29-1	-	TRBD1	TGCAGCGTTGCCGGATCGACAGGGGATATAGGCTACACCTTC	CSVAGSTGDIGYTF
TRBJ1-1	TRBV6-5	-	-	TGTGCCAGGCGGTCAGGCCCTGAAGCTTTCTTT	CARRSGPEAFF
TRBJ1-5	TRBV30	-	-	TGTGCCTGGAGCATGGGTAATAGCAATCAGCCCCAGCATTTT	CAWSMGNSNQPQHF
TRBJ2-7	TRBV7-2	-	TRBD1	TGTGCCAGCAGCTTTGGACAGGGGCCTGGCGAGCAGTACTTC	CASSFGQGPGEQYF
TRBJ1-2	TRBV2	-	-	TGTGCCAGCAGTCGGAGGCCAGTGACACCAGTTAACTATGGCTACACCTTC	CASSRRPVTPVNYGYTF
TRBJ2-1	TRBV12-5	-	-	TGTGCTAGTGGTCCCCGGGCCTTAAGGCGGAATGAGCAGTTCTTC	CASGPRALRRNEQFF
TRBJ2-1	TRBV5-5	-	-	TGTGCCAGCAGCTTGGTTTTGTCAGCCTTACTTATTAATGAGCAGTTCTTC	CASSLVLSALLINEQFF
TRBJ2-3	TRBV6-4	-	TRBD1	TGTGCCAGCAGTCCGGACAGGGAAGCAGATACGCAGTATTTT	CASSPDREADTQYF
TRBJ2-1	TRBV7-2	-	TRBD2	TGTGCCAGCAGCCTAATAGCGGGGAGATACAATGAGCAGTTCTTC	CASSLIAGRYNEQFF
TRBJ2-6	TRBV6-5	-	-	TGTGCCAGCAGTTACTCGTCCGGCTCTGGGGCCAACGTCCTGACTTTC	CASSYSSGSGANVLTF
TRBJ2-7	TRBV7-2	-	-	TGTGCCAGCAGTATACGGTACGTGAACGAGCAGTACTTC	CASSIRYVNEQYF
TRBJ1-5	TRBV7-2	-	-	TGTGCCAGCAGCTTATTAGGACGGGGGCAGGGTCAGCCCCAGCATTTT	CASSLLGRGQGQPQHF
TRBJ1-1	TRBV11-3	-	-	TGTGCCAGCAGCTTAGGGACCACTGAAGCTTTCTTT	CASSLGTTEAFF
TRBJ1-5	TRBV2	-	-	TGTGCCAGCAGTGAATTGGGATATCAGCCCCAGCATTTT	CASSELGYQPQHF
TRBJ2-1	TRBV7-8	-	TRBD1	TGTGCCAGCAGCCGGGGACAGCCTTACAATGAGCAGTTCTTC	CASSRGQPYNEQFF
TRBJ2-7	TRBV29-1	-	TRBD2	TGCAGCGTTGGGAGCGGGGGGGCCGACGAGCAGTACTTC	CSVGSGGADEQYF
TRBJ1-6	TRBV4-3	-	-	TGCGCCAGCAGCCAAGGTTCGGCGGTACTCCGGCCCCTCCACTTT	CASSQGSAVLRPLHF
TRBJ1-4	TRBV29-1	once	-	TGCAGCGTTGGGGAACAGCCAACTAATGAAAAACTGTTTTTT	CSVGEQPTNEKLFF
TRBJ1-2	TRBV5-1	-	-	TGCGCCAGCGCCCTAGGCGGCCCCAACTATGGCTACACCTTC	CASALGGPNYGYTF
TRBJ1-1	TRBV7-2	-	TRBD1	TGTGCCAGCAGAAGAGGACAGGGAAGGACTGAAGCTTTCTTT	CASRRGQGRTEAFF
TRBJ1-5	TRBV20-1	-	-	TGCAGTGCTAGTAGCCCGATACAGGGCTTCGGGCAGCCCCAGCATTTT	CSASSPIQGFGQPQHF
TRBJ1-1	TRBV3-1/TRBV3-2	-	TRBD1	TGTGCCAGCAGCGCCAACGACAGGGTAGGTGAAGCTTTCTTT	CASSANDRVGEAFF
TRBJ2-6	TRBV4-3	-	-	TGCGCCAGCAGCCAAGAGACGGGGTCTGGGGCCAACGTCCTGACTTTC	CASSQETGSGANVLTF
TRBJ1-2	TRBV5-4	-	TRBD1	TGTGCCAGCAGCACGGGACAGGGTGGGTTCTATGGCTACACCTTC	CASSTGQGGFYGYTF
TRBJ2-1	TRBV4-1	-	-	TGCGCCAGCAGCCAAGATGCTGTGACAGATCTTTCCTACAATGAGCAGTTCTTC	CASSQDAVTDLSYNEQFF
TRBJ1-2	TRBV27	-	-	TGTGCCAGCAGTTTGAAGGGGGGCCATGGCTACACCTTC	CASSLKGGHGYTF
TRBJ1-4	TRBV5-4	-	-	TGTGCCAGCAGCTCCCGGCGACTGGGCACACCTAATGAAAAACTGTTTTTT	CASSSRRLGTPNEKLFF
TRBJ2-1	TRBV15	-	-	TGTGCCACCAGCAGAGAGATCGGGGGAGGCAATGAGCAGTTCTTC	CATSREIGGGNEQFF
TRBJ1-2	TRBV18	-	-	TGTGCCAGCTCAGCCGGGGGCCGCATAGTTTACACCTTC	CASSAGGRIVYTF
TRBJ1-2	TRBV6-5	-	-	TGTGCCAGCAAAGGGCGGGGGGAAAACCATGGCTACACCTTC	CASKGRGENHGYTF
TRBJ2-2	TRBV10-1	-	-	TGCGCCAGCAGTGAGAGGAGGGGAAGGACCCGGGGAGCTGTTTTT	CASSERRGRTRGAVF
TRBJ1-1	TRBV3-1/TRBV3-2	-	-	TGTGCCAGCAGGCTAGGGGGGGGAAACACTGAAGCTTTCTTT	CASRLGGGNTEAFF
TRBJ1-2	TRBV2	-	TRBD1	TGTGCCAGCTCGACAGGGCAGGTTGGCTACACCTTC	CASSTGQVGYTF
TRBJ2-6	TRBV11-2	once	-	TGTGCCAGCAGTTCCTTGCGGTTCGGCTCTGGGGCCAACGTCCTGACTTTC	CASSSLRFGSGANVLTF
TRBJ1-4	TRBV4-2	-	TRBD1	TGTGCCAGCAGCCACGGCGGCGAGACAGGGGACGAAAAACTGTTTTTT	CASSHGGETGDEKLFF
TRBJ1-1	TRBV6-2/TRBV6-3	-	-	TGTGCCAGCAGTTACGGCGGGGAAGCTTTCTTT	CASSYGGEAFF
TRBJ1-4	TRBV11-2	-	-	TGTGCCAGCAGCTTAGGTCCTGGGGGCACAGCTAATGAAAAACTGTTTTTT	CASSLGPGGTANEKLFF
TRBJ2-7	TRBV6-5	-	TRBD1	TGTGCCAGCAGTTACGGGACAGGGGCTGGGTACGAGCAGTACTTC	CASSYGTGAGYEQYF
TRBJ1-1	TRBV6-6	-	-	TGTGCCAGCAGCCTACCGGGGGGGACTGAAGCTTTCTTT	CASSLPGGTEAFF